These 20 T cell receptor beta chains were sequenced from one sample in a study of monozygotic twins with inflammatory bowel disease. TCRdb reprocessed the 5' RACE reads; each CDR3 protein has one entry and no DNA is given. The sample totals fewer than 400,000 distinct CDR3 sequences. Sequences were obtained from blood. Receptors were obtained from a human donor with ulcerative colitis or Crohn's disease, or a healthy co-twin of an affected twin (not recorded which).

The V gene is TRBV20-1, the J gene TRBJ2-5; TCRdb proposes TRBD1, but this gene call is untestable without DNA. This CDR3 is built from 14 residues. Per the germline V gene, CDR1 is DFQATT and CDR2 is SNEGSKA (reference sequence). The CDR3 reads CSARDWGRRETQYF.

This chain joins TRBV5-4 and TRBJ2-3. Germline lookup yields CDR1 SGHNT and CDR2 YYREEE (reference sequence). The CDR3 is 13 residues long. CDR3 region: CASSLENTDTQYF.

The V gene is TRBV4-1, the J gene TRBJ2-3. The CDR3 covers 15 residues. Per germline, CDR1 MGHRA and CDR2 YSYEKL. The CDR3 here is CASKPHGLAADTQYF.

This chain uses TRBV12-3 or TRBV12-4 with TRBJ1-1; TCRdb names TRBD1, which stays unverified in the absence of DNA. CDR3 length: 16 amino acids. Here the CDR3 reads CASIRLGQSFLNEAFF.

This chain connects TRBV3-1 to TRBJ2-1; TCRdb's D call of TRBD1 is untestable without DNA. Germline V gene data show CDR1 as LGHDT and CDR2 as YNNKEL (reference sequence). The CDR3 runs 14 residues. CDR3 amino acids: CASSPPGEINEQFF.

The gene calls are TRBV11-2 and TRBJ2-3; as DNA is missing, the TRBD2 call by TCRdb cannot be tested. The CDR3 is 19 residues long. Germline-derived CDR1 and CDR2 are SGHAT and FQNNGV. The CDR3 sequence is CASSRMGLAGGPVADTQYF.

The chain employs TRBV6-2 or TRBV6-3 and TRBJ2-7. The CDR3 length is 15 residues. Per germline, CDR1 MNHEY and CDR2 SVGEGT. CDR3 in amino acids: CASSSDITLSYEQYF.

The chain is built from TRBV4-2 and TRBJ1-4. The CDR3 covers 15 residues. Germline V gene sequence: CDR1 LGHNA, CDR2 YNFKEQ. Here the CDR3 reads CASSQEGQLSEKLFF.

V and J are TRBV7-9 and TRBJ1-2. Germline values: CDR1 SEHNR, CDR2 FQNEAQ (reference sequence). The CDR3 extends over 14 amino acids. CDR3: CASAIRGKNHGYTF.

The J gene is TRBJ2-7, the V gene TRBV6-1. This CDR3 has 15 amino acids. The germline gives CDR1 MNHNS, CDR2 SASEGT. The CDR3 is CASSVGSIGAYEQYF.

CDR3 sequence: CASRGTGNTGELFF. The rearrangement uses TRBV9 and TRBJ2-2; TCRdb's D call, TRBD1, is unchecked because there is no DNA. CDR3 length equals 14 residues. Germline V gives CDR1 SGDLS, CDR2 YYNGEE.

The chain links TRBV18 to TRBJ2-7; there is no DNA to check the TCRdb D call of TRBD2. There are 14 residues in the CDR3. Per the germline V gene, CDR1 is KGHSH and CDR2 is LQKENI. CDR3 amino acids: CASSPGGRAAEQYF.

The chain couples TRBV5-1 to TRBJ2-7. Germline CDR1 and CDR2: SGHRS and YFSETQ. There are 16 residues in the CDR3. CDR3 residues: CASSRGLDRGSYEQYF.

V and J are TRBV12-3 or TRBV12-4 and TRBJ1-4. The length of the CDR3 is 15 residues. CDR3 amino acids: CASSLWTLANEKLFF.

The V gene is TRBV5-1, the J gene TRBJ2-3. The CDR3 length is 16 residues. CDR1 SGHRS and CDR2 YFSETQ come from the germline V gene. CDR3 protein: CASSLAAAIKVDTQYF.

The chain combines TRBV11-2 with TRBJ1-1. The CDR3 is 14 amino acids. The germline V gene has CDR1 SGHAT and CDR2 FQNNGV. The CDR3 protein is CASSIAGGNTETFF.

V and J are TRBV6-6 and TRBJ2-5; TCRdb designates TRBD1, a call that cannot be tested without DNA. Germline-derived CDR1 and CDR2 are MNHNY and SVGAGI (reference sequence). The CDR3 is 13 amino acids. CDR3 protein: CASSYRGAETQYF.

The chain is built from TRBV5-1 and TRBJ1-2. The V gene's germline CDR1 is SGHRS and CDR2 YFSETQ. The length of the CDR3 is 12 residues. CDR3 amino acids: CASSLASDGYTF.

The J gene is TRBJ2-6, the V gene TRBV7-9; the TCRdb D gene call, TRBD1, has no DNA to confirm it. This CDR3 is built from 17 residues. Germline assignment: CDR1 SEHNR and CDR2 FQNEAQ (reference sequence). The CDR3: CASRVGTGNSGANVLTF.

The V and J genes are TRBV5-6 and TRBJ1-6; TCRdb lists TRBD1, though no DNA is available to test this call. CDR1 and CDR2 (germline): SGHDT, YYEEEE. This CDR3 spans 14 amino acids. This chain's CDR3 is CASRNTGSGSPLHF.